Sequencing of this T cell receptor (beta chain) was carried out in a study of glioma-infiltrating T cells after dendritic cell vaccination. Trimming left V 1 base short and J 6 bases short, with 13 bases between. Germline CDR1 LGHNA, CDR2 YNFKEQ. This CDR3 has 15 amino acids. Only in-frame clones appear in the TCRdb table, and some are missing; sequencing was by immunoSEQ multiplex PCR. The sample holds tens of thousands of clones, over 65% seen once. This receptor was obtained from a human donor with glioblastoma. The chain combines TRBV4-2 with TRBJ2-4; weak D call: TRBD1 (5 bases). Sequenced material: blood, taken before dendritic cell vaccination. CDR3 bases: TGTGCCAGCAGCCAAGGTGGCAGGGATCTAAACATTCAGTACTTC. Translated: CASSQGGRDLNIQYF.